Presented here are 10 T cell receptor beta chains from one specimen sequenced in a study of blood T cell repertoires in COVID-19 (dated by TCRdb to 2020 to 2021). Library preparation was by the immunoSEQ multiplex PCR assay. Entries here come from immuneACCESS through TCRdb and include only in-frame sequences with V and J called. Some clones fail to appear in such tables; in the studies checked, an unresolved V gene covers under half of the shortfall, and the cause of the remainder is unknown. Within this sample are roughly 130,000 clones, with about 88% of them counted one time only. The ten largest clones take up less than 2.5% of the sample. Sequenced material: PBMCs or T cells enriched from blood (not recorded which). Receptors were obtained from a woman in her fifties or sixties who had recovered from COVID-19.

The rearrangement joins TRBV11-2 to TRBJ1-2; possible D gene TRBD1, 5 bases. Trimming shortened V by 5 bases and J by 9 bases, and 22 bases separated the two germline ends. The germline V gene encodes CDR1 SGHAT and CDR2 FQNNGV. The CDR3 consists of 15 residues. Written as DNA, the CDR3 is TGTGCCAGCAGCGCGAGGACGGGACGGGGGTTAAGCTACACCTTC. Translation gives CASSARTGRGLSYTF.

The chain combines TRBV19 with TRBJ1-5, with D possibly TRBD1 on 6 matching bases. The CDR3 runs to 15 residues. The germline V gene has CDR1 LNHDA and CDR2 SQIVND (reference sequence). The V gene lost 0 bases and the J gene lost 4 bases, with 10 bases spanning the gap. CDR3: CASSIDRGANQPQHF. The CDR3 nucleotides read TGTGCCAGTAGTATAGATCGGGGGGCAAATCAGCCCCAGCATTTT.

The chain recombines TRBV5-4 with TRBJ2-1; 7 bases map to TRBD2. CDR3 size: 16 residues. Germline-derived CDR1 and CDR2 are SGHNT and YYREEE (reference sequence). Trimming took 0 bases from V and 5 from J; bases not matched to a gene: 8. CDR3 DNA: TGTGCCAGCAGCTTGGTGGGTGGGGGGGTGAACAATGAGCAGTTCTTC. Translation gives CASSLVGGGVNNEQFF.

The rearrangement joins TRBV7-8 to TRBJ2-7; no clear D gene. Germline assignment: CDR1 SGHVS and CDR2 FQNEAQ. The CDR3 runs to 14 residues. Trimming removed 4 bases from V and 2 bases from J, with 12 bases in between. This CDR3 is CASSSDAVTYEQYF. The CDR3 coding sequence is TGTGCCAGCAGCTCCGATGCAGTAACCTACGAGCAGTACTTC.

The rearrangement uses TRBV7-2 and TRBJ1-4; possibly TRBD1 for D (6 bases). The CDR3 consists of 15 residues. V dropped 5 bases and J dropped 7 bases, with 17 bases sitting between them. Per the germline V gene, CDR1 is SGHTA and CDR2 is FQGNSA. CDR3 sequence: CASSPQTGRGEKLFF. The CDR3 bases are TGTGCCAGCAGCCCTCAGACAGGCCGGGGTGAAAAACTGTTTTTT.

The CDR3 loop is CASSQDPLAGPKDEQFF. The CDR3 DNA reads TGCGCCAGCAGCCAAGATCCCCTAGCGGGGCCCAAGGATGAGCAGTTCTTC. The chain employs TRBV4-1 and TRBJ2-1; TRBD2 matches at 9 bases. Germline-derived CDR1 and CDR2 are MGHRA and YSYEKL. Losses at the gene ends were 0 bases for V and 8 bases for J; bases not matched to a gene: 11. The CDR3 covers 17 residues.

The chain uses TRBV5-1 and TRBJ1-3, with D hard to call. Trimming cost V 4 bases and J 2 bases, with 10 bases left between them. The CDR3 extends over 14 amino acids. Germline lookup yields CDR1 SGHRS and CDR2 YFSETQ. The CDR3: CASSQLGAGNTIYF. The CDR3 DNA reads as TGCGCCAGCAGCCAGCTCGGGGCTGGAAACACCATATATTTT.

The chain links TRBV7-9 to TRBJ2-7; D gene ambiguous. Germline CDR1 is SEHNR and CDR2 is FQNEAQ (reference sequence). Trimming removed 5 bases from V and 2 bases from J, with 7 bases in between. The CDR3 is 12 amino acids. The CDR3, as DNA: TGTGCCAGCAGCCCAGGTGCCTACGAGCAGTACTTC. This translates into CASSPGAYEQYF.

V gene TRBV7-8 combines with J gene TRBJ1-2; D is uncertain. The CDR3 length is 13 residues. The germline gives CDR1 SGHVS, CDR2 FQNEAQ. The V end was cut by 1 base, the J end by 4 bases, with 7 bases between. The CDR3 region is CASSLGNSYGYTF. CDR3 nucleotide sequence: TGTGCCAGCAGCTTAGGAAATAGCTATGGCTACACCTTC.

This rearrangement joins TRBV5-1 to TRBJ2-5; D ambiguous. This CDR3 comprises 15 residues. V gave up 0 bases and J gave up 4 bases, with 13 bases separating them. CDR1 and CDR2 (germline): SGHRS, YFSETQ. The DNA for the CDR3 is TGCGCCAGCAGCTTGGAGAGCCAGGTTGGAGAGACCCAGTACTTC. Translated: CASSLESQVGETQYF.